A single T cell receptor beta chain is shown here with its context. These data are taken from a study of blood T cell repertoires in COVID-19. Produced via immunoSEQ multiplex PCR; TCRdb's table is partial and in-frame only. The sample records a few hundred thousand clones, more than 85% being singletons. The source is a human donor in a cohort sampled during active COVID-19. What was sequenced was peripheral blood.

CDR3 residues: CASRLTSSPAYEQYF. The CDR3 DNA follows: TGTGCCAGCAGACTAACTAGCTCGCCCGCCTACGAGCAGTACTTC. The V call is TRBV27, the J call TRBJ2-7, with a tentative D call TRBD2 (6 bases). This CDR3 is 15 amino acids long. Looked up from germline, CDR1 is MNHEY and CDR2 is SMNVEV (reference sequence). Trimming removed 6 bases from V and 2 bases from J, with 17 bases in between.